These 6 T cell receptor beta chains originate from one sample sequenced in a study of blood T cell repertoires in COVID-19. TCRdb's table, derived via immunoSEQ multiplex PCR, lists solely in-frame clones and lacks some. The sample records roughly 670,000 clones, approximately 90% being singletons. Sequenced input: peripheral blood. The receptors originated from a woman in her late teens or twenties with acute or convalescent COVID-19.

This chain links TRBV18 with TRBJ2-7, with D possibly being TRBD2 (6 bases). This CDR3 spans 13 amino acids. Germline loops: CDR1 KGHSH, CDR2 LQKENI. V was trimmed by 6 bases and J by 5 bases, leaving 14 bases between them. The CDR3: CASSRERAHEQYF. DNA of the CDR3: TGTGCCAGCTCTCGGGAGCGAGCCCACGAGCAGTACTTC.

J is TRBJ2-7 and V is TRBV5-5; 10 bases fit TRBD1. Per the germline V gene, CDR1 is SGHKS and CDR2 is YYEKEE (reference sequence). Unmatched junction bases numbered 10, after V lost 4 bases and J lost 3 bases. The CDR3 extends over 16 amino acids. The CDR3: CASSVPETGGLYEQYF. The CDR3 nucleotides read TGTGCCAGCAGCGTGCCGGAGACAGGGGGCCTCTACGAGCAGTACTTC.

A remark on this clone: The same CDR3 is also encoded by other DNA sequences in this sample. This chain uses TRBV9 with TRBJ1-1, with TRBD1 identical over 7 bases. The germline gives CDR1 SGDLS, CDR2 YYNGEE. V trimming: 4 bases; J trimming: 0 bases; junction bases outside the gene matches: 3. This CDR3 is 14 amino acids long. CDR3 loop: CASSPGQLNTEAFF. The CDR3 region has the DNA TGTGCCAGCAGCCCGGGACAGTTGAACACTGAAGCTTTCTTT.

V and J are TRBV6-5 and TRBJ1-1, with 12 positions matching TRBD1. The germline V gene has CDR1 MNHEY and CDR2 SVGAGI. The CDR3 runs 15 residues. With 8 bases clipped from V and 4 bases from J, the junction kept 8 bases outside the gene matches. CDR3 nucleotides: TGTGCCAGCGGGTCTCCGGGACAGGGGGCCACTGAAGCTTTCTTT. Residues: CASGSPGQGATEAFF.

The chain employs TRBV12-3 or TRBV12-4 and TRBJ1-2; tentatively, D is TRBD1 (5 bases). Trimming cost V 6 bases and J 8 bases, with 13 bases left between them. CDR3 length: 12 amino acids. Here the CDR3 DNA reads TGTGCCAGCAGGGTCGGCAGGGAAGGCTACACCTTC. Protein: CASRVGREGYTF.

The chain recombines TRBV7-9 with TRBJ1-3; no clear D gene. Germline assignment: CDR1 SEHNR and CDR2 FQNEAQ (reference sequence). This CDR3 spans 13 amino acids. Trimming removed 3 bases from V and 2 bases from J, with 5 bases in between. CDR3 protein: CASSFLTGNTIYF. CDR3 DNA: TGTGCCAGCAGCTTCTTAACTGGAAACACCATATATTTT.